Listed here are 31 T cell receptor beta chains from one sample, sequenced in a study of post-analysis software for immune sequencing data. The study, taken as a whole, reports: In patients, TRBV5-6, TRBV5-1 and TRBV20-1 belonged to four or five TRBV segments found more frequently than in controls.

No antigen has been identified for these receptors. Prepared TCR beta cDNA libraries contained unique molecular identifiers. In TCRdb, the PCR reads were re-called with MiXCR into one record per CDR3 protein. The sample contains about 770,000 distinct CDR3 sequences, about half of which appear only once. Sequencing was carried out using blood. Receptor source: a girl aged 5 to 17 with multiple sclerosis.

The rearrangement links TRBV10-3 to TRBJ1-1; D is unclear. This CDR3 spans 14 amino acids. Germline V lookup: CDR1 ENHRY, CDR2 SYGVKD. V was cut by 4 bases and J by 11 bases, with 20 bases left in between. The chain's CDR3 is CAISVGGPASEAFF. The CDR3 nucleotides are TGTGCCATCAGTGTCGGCGGGCCAGCGAGTGAGGCTTTCTTT.

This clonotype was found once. The CDR3 coding sequence is TGTGCCAGCAGCGGGTCCGGGACTAGCGGGAGCAGGACCGGGGAGCTGTTTTTT. Residues: CASSGSGTSGSRTGELFF. The rearrangement joins TRBV6-1 to TRBJ2-2; 14 bases match TRBD2. This CDR3 is built from 18 residues. The J segment lost 5 bases and the V segment lost 6 bases, leaving 11 bases of the junction unmatched. Looked up from germline, CDR1 is MNHNS and CDR2 is SASEGT.

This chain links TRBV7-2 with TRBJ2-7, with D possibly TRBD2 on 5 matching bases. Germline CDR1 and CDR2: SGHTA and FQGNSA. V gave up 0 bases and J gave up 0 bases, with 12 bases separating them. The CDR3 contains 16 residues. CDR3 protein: CASSLASSGYSYEQYF. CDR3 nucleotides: TGTGCCAGCAGCTTAGCCAGCAGCGGTTACTCCTACGAGCAGTACTTC.

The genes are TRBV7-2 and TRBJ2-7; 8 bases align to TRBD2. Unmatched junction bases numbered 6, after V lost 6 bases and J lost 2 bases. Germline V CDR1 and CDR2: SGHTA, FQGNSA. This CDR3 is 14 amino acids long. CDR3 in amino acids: CASSFSGKPYEQYF. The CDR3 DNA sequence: TGTGCCAGCAGTTTTAGCGGGAAACCCTACGAGCAGTACTTC.

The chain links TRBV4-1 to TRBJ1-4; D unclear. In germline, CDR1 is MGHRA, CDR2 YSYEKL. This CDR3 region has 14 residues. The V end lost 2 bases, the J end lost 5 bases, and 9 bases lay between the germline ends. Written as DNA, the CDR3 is TGCGCCAGCAGCCAAAAGGACCTGAATGAAAAACTGTTTTTT. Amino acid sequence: CASSQKDLNEKLFF.

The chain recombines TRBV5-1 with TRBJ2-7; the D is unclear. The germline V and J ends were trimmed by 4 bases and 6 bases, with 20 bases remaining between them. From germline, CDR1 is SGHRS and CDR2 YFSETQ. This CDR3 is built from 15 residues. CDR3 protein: CASSPSSSEVSEQYF. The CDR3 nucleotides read TGCGCCAGCAGCCCCAGCTCTTCCGAGGTTAGCGAGCAGTACTTC.

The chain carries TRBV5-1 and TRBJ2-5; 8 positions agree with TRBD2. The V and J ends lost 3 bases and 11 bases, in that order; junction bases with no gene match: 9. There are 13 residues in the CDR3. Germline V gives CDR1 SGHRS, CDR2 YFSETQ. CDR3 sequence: CASSSSGRQVQYF. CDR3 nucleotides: TGCGCCAGCAGCTCCAGCGGGAGACAGGTGCAGTACTTC.

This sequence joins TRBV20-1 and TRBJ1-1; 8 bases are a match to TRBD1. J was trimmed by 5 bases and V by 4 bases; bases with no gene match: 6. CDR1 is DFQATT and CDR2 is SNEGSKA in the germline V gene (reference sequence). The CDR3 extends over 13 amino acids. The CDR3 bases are TGCAGTGCTACTGGCCGACAGGGGACTGAAGCTTTCTTT. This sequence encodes CSATGRQGTEAFF.

The CDR3 sequence is CSTGSGTSGYNEQFF. DNA of the CDR3: TGCAGCACTGGATCCGGGACTAGCGGTTACAATGAGCAGTTCTTC. V and J are TRBV29-1 and TRBJ2-1; 11 bases map to TRBD2. The V gene's germline CDR1 is SQVTM and CDR2 ANQGSEA. V shed 8 bases, J shed 4 bases, and the junction held 10 bases outside the gene matches. The CDR3 extends over 15 amino acids.

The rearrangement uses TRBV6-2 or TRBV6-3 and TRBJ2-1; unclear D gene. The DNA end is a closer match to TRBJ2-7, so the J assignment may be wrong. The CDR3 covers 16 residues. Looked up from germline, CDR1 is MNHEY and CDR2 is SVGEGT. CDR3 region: CASGRSVGPRVNEQYF. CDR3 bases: TGTGCCAGCGGACGCTCTGTTGGGCCAAGGGTCAATGAGCAGTACTTC.

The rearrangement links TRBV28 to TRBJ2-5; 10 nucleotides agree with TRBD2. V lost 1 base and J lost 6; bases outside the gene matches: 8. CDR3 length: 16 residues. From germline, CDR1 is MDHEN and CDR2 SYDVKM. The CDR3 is CASSLLSSGSWKTQYF. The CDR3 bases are TGTGCCAGCAGTTTATTGTCTAGCGGGAGTTGGAAGACCCAGTACTTC.

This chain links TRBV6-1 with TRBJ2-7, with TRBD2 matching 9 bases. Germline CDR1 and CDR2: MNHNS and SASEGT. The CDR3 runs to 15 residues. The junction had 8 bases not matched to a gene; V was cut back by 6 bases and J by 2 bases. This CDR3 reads CASSDSGGPTYEQYF. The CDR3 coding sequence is TGTGCCAGCAGCGATAGCGGGGGACCTACCTACGAGCAGTACTTC.

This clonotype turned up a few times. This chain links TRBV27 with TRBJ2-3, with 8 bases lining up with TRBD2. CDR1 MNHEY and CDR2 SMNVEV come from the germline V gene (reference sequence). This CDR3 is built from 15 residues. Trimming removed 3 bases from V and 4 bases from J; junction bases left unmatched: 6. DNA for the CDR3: TGTGCCAGCAGTTTGGAGGCGGGAGGCGCAGATACGCAGTATTTT. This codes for CASSLEAGGADTQYF.

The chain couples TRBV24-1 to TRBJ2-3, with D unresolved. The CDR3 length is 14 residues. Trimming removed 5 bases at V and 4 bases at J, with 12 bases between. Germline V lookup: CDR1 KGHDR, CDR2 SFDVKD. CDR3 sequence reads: CATSAPGLPDTQYF. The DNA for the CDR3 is TGTGCCACCAGTGCCCCGGGCCTCCCAGATACGCAGTATTTT.

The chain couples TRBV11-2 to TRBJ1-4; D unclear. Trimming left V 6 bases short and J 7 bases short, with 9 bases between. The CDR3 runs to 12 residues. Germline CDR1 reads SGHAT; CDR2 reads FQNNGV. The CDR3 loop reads CASRPGSEKLFF. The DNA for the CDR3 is TGTGCCAGCAGACCTGGTAGTGAAAAACTGTTTTTT.

The CDR3 protein is CASSDGQGVVAFF. The CDR3 nucleotides are TGTGCCAGCAGTGATGGACAGGGGGTGGTAGCTTTCTTT. The chain is built from TRBV2 and TRBJ1-1; the match to TRBD1 covers 10 bases. Looked up from germline, CDR1 is SNHLY and CDR2 is FYNNEI. This CDR3 is built from 13 residues. V gave up 3 bases and J gave up 10 bases; unmatched junction bases: 5.

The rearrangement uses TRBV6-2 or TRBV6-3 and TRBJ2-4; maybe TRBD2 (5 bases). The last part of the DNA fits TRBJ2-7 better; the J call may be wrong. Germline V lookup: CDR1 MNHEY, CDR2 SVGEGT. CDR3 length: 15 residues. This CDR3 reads CASSYSHGGLYEQYF. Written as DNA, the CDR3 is TGTGCCAGCAGTTACTCTCACGGAGGACTCTACGAGCAGTACTTC.

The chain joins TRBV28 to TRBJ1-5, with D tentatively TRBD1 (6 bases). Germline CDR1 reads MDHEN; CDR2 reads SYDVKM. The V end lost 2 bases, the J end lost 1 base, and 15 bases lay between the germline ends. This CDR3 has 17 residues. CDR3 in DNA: TGTGCCAGCAGTTTAGTACAGGGAGAGTTGAGCAATCAGCCCCAGCATTTT. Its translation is CASSLVQGELSNQPQHF.

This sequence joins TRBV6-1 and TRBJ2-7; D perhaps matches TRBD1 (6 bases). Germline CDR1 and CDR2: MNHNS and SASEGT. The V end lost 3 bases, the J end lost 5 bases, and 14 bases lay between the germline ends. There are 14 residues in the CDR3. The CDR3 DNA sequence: TGTGCCAGCAGTGATTGGCAGGGGAGCAACGAGCAGTACTTC. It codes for CASSDWQGSNEQYF.

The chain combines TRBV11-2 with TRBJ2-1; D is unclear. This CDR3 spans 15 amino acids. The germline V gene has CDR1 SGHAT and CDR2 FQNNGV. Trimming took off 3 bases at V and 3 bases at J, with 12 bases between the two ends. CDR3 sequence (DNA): TGTGCCAGCAGCTTTAGTGATACGATCTACAATGAGCAGTTCTTC. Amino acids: CASSFSDTIYNEQFF.

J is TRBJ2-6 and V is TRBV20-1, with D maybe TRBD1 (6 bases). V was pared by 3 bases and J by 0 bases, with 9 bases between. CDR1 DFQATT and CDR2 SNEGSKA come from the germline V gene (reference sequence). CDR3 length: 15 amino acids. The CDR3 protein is CSARGAFSGANVLTF. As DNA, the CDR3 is TGCAGTGCTAGGGGGGCTTTCTCTGGGGCCAACGTCCTGACTTTC.

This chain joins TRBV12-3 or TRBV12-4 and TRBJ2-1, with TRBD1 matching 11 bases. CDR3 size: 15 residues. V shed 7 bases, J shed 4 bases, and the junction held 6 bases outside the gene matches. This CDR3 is CASTPGTGGYNEQFF. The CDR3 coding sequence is TGTGCCAGCACCCCCGGGACAGGGGGATACAATGAGCAGTTCTTC.

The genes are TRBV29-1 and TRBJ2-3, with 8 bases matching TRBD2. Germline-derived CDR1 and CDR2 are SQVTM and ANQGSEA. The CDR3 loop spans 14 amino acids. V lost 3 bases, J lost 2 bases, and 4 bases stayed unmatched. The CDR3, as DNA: TGCAGCGTTGACGCGACTAGCGACACAGATACGCAGTATTTT. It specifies CSVDATSDTDTQYF.

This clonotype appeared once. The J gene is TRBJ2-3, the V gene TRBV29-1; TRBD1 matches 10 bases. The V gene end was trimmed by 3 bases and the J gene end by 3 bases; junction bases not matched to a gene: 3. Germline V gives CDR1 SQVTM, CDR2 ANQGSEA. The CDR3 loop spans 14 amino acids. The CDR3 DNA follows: TGCAGCGTTGAGAGGGGACAGGGGACAGATACGCAGTATTTT. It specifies CSVERGQGTDTQYF.

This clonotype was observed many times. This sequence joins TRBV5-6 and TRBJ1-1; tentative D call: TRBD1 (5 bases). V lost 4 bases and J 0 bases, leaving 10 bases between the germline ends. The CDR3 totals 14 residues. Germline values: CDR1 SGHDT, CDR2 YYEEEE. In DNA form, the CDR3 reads TGTGCCAGCAGCCCCGACAGCATGAACACTGAAGCTTTCTTT. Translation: CASSPDSMNTEAFF.

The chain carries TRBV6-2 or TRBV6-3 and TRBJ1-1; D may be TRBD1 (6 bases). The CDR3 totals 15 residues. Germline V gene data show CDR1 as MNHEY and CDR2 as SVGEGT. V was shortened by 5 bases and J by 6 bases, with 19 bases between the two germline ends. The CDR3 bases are TGTGCCAGCAGTCAGGTGGGGGGGACATTCTCTGAAGCTTTCTTT. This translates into CASSQVGGTFSEAFF.

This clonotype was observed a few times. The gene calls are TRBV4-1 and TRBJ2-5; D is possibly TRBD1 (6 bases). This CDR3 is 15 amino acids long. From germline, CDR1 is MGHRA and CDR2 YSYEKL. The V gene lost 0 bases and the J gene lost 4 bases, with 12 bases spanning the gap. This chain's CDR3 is CASSQDMGQAETQYF. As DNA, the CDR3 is TGCGCCAGCAGCCAAGATATGGGACAAGCAGAGACCCAGTACTTC.

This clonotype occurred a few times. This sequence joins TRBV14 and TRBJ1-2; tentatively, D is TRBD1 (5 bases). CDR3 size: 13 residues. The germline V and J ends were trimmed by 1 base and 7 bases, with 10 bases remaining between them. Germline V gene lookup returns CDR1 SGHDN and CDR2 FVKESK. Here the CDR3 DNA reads TGTGCCAGCAGCCAAGTATCAGGGTCTGGCTACACCTTC. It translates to CASSQVSGSGYTF.

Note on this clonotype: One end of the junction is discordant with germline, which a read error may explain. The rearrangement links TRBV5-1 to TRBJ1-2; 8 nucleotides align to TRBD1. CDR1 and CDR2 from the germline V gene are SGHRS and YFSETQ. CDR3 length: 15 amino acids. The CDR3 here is CASSLGTGPNYGYTF. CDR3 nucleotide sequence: TGTGCCAGCAGCTTGGGGACAGGACCTAACTATGGCTACACCTTC.

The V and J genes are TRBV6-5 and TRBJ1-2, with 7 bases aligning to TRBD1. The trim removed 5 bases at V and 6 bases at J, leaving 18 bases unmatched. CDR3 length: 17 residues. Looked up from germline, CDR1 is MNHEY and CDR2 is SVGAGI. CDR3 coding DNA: TGTGCCAGCAGTCCCTACGGGACAGAGGCCCACCGGGATGGCTACACCTTC. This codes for CASSPYGTEAHRDGYTF.

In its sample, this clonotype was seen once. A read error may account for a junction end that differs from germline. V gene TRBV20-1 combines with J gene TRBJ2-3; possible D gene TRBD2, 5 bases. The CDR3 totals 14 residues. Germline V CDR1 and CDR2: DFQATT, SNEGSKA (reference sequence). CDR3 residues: CNAIYWRTTDTQYF. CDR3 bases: TGCAATGCTATATACTGGAGGACCACAGATACGCAGTATTTT.